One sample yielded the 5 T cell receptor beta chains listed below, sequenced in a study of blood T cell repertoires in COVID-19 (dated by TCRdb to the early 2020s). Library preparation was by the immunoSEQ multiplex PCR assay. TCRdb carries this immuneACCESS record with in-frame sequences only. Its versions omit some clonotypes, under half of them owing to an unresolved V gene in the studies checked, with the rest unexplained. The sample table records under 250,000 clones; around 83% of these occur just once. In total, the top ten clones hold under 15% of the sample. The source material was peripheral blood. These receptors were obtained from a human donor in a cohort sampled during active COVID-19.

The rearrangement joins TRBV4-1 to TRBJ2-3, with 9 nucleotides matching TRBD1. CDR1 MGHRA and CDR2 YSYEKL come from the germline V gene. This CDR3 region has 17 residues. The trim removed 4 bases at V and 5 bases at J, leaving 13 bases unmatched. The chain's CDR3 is CASSLFWDREVEDTQYF. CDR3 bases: TGCGCCAGCAGCCTCTTTTGGGACAGGGAGGTGGAAGATACGCAGTATTTT.

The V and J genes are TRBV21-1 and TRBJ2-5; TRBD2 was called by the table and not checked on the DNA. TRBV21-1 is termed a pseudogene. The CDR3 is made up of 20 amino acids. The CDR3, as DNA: TGTGCCAGCAGCAAAGAGCTCGGACTAGCGGGAGGGCCTTGGGGAGAGACCCAGTACTTC. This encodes CASSKELGLAGGPWGETQYF.

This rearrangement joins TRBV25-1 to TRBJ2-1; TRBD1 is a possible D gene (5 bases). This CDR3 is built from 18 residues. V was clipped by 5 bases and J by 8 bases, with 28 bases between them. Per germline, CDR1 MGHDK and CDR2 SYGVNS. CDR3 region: CASSPWMEGESKRDEQFF. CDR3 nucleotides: TGTGCCAGCAGTCCCTGGATGGAAGGGGAATCTAAACGCGATGAGCAGTTCTTC. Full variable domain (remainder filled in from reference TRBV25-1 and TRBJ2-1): EADIYQTPRYLVIGTGKKITLECSQTMGHDKMYWYQQDPGMELHLIHYSYGVNSTEKGDLSSESTVSRIRTEHFPLTLESARPSHTSQYLCASSPWMEGESKRDEQFFGPGTRLTVL.

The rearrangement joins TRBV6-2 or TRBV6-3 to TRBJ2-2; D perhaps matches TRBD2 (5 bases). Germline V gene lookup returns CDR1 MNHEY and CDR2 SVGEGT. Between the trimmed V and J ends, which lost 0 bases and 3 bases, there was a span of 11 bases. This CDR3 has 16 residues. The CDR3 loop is CASSYSSSSYTGELFF. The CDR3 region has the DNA TGTGCCAGCAGTTACTCGAGTTCTAGCTACACCGGGGAGCTGTTTTTT.

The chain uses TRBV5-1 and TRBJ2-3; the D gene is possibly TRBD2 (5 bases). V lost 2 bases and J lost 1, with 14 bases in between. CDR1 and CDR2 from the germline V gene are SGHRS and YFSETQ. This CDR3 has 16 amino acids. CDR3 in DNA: TGCGCCAGCAGCTTCGGTCAGCGGTGGGGCACAGATACGCAGTATTTT. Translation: CASSFGQRWGTDTQYF. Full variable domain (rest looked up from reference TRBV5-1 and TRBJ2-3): KAGVTQTPRYLIKTRGQQVTLSCSPISGHRSVSWYQQTPGQGLQFLFEYFSETQRNKGNFPGRFSGRQFSNSRSEMNVSTLELGDSALYLCASSFGQRWGTDTQYFGPGTRLTVL.